This passage covers 25 T cell receptor beta chains from one sample sequenced in a study of beta chain features in type 1 diabetes. As every portion of the isolated RNA was reverse transcribed, the sequencing read expressed TCRB transcripts. Generated by immunoSEQ multiplex PCR, the TCRdb table keeps only in-frame clones and is missing some. The data show 150,000 or so clones, with roughly 10% seen just once and roughly 1.9% held by the top ten. The sequencing sample was made of central memory CD4+ T cells from blood. The receptors derive from a man aged 18 to 29 in good health.

This clone has ten or more counts. The chain has TRBV5-1 and TRBJ2-7; tentatively, D is TRBD1 (6 bases). The V end lost 0 bases, the J end lost 1 base, and 17 bases lay between the germline ends. CDR1 SGHRS and CDR2 YFSETQ come from the germline V gene. The CDR3 is 17 residues long. The CDR3, as DNA: TGCGCCAGCAGCTTGGTCGGACAGAAAACTTCGTCCTACGAGCAGTACTTC. Residues: CASSLVGQKTSSYEQYF.

This clone is medium-sized by share. This chain connects TRBV14 to TRBJ1-2, with TRBD1 as a possible D gene (6 bases). The CDR3 covers 13 residues. The germline V gene has CDR1 SGHDN and CDR2 FVKESK. V lost 2 bases and J 8 bases, leaving 12 bases between the germline ends. The CDR3 nucleotides are TGTGCCAGCAGCCAAAACAGGGTACTCGGCTACACCTTC. Its translation: CASSQNRVLGYTF.

This clone was recorded a few times. The chain has TRBV5-1 and TRBJ2-7; the match to TRBD2 covers 11 bases. CDR3 length equals 15 residues. CDR1 is SGHRS, CDR2 YFSETQ, per germline. Germline trimming cut 4 bases from V and 4 bases from J; bases unmatched to any gene: 7. The CDR3 loop is CASSDTSGSPYEQYF. For the CDR3, the DNA is TGCGCCAGCAGCGATACTAGCGGGAGCCCATACGAGCAGTACTTC.

This clone was observed a handful of times. The V gene is TRBV4-2, the J gene TRBJ2-5; TRBD1 is a possible D gene (5 bases). The ends were cut back, 1 base at V and 1 base at J, with 13 bases in the middle. The CDR3 runs to 16 residues. Germline V gene lookup returns CDR1 LGHNA and CDR2 YNFKEQ. The CDR3 region is CASSQVGSRGQETQYF. The DNA of the CDR3 is TGTGCCAGCAGCCAAGTAGGTAGTAGGGGCCAAGAGACCCAGTACTTC.

Ten or more counts support this clone. The chain links TRBV19 to TRBJ2-3; the D gene is possibly TRBD2 (5 bases). CDR3 length: 13 residues. Trimming stripped 6 bases from V and 5 bases from J, with 12 bases between. Looked up from germline, CDR1 is LNHDA and CDR2 is SQIVND (reference sequence). The CDR3 region has the DNA TGTGCCAGTAGGAGCACTAGTGAAGATACGCAGTATTTT. It yields the protein CASRSTSEDTQYF.

V usage is TRBV7-9 and J usage is TRBJ2-6, with 7 bases identical to TRBD1. The CDR3 extends over 18 amino acids. V lost 1 base and J lost 0; bases outside the gene matches: 6. Germline V lookup: CDR1 SEHNR, CDR2 FQNEAQ (reference sequence). CDR3 bases: TGTGCCAGCAGCTTAGGAGGGGGCGGACACTCTGGGGCCAACGTCCTGACTTTC. Its protein is CASSLGGGGHSGANVLTF.

This clone occurred a few times. The chain couples TRBV29-1 to TRBJ1-4; TRBD1 matches at 9 bases. The germline V gene encodes CDR1 SQVTM and CDR2 ANQGSEA. The CDR3 is 12 residues long. V was clipped by 7 bases and J by 6 bases; unmatched bases: 3. The CDR3 is CSARTGDEKLFF. The CDR3 DNA reads TGCAGCGCCAGGACAGGGGATGAAAAACTGTTTTTT.

As to this clone: One end of the junction varies from germline; a read error may be responsible. The rearrangement uses TRBV7-9 and TRBJ1-6, with D perhaps TRBD1 (5 bases). Germline V gene lookup returns CDR1 SEHNR and CDR2 FQNEAQ (reference sequence). The CDR3 spans 13 residues. Here the CDR3 DNA reads TGTGCCAGCAGCCCTAGGGGCCAAGGCCGCCCGACCTTT. Residues: CASSPRGQGRPTF.

The chain recombines TRBV20-1 with TRBJ2-7; D is possibly TRBD1 (6 bases). The V end was cut by 5 bases, the J end by 4 bases, with 9 bases between. CDR1 is DFQATT and CDR2 is SNEGSKA in the germline V gene (reference sequence). CDR3 size: 11 residues. Here the CDR3 reads CSALQGYEQYF. CDR3 in DNA: TGCAGTGCTCTACAGGGATACGAGCAGTACTTC.

This clone has a handful of counts. CDR3 loop: CASSFGSQETQYF. The CDR3 region has the DNA TGTGCCAGCAGCTTTGGCAGCCAAGAGACCCAGTACTTC. The rearrangement links TRBV7-3 to TRBJ2-5; D is ambiguous. The CDR3 has 13 amino acids. Trimming left V 3 bases short and J 1 base short, with 6 bases between. Germline CDR1 reads SGHTA; CDR2 reads FQGTGA.

V and J are TRBV5-1 and TRBJ2-7; D is uncertain. This CDR3 has 13 residues. Trimming left V 4 bases short and J 3 bases short, with 11 bases between. Germline loops: CDR1 SGHRS, CDR2 YFSETQ. The CDR3 reads CASSHSPFYEQYF. DNA for the CDR3: TGCGCCAGCAGCCACTCTCCATTCTACGAGCAGTACTTC.

This chain uses TRBV7-8 with TRBJ2-7, with 10 bases aligning to TRBD1. CDR3 length: 15 residues. The germline V gene encodes CDR1 SGHVS and CDR2 FQNEAQ. V gave up 4 bases and J gave up 1 base; unmatched junction bases: 4. Here the CDR3 DNA reads TGTGCCAGCAGCTATGGACAGGGGGAATCCTACGAGCAGTACTTC. It encodes CASSYGQGESYEQYF.

The gene calls are TRBV6-5 and TRBJ2-2; D might be TRBD1 (6 bases). Germline loops: CDR1 MNHEY, CDR2 SVGAGI. V was pared by 0 bases and J by 4 bases, with 12 bases between. This CDR3 region has 16 residues. The CDR3 reads CASSYSPGEPTGELFF. In nucleotides, the CDR3 is TGTGCCAGCAGTTACTCCCCAGGGGAACCCACCGGGGAGCTGTTTTTT.

V gene TRBV9 combines with J gene TRBJ2-7; 8 bases are a match to TRBD1. Unmatched junction bases numbered 9, after V lost 5 bases and J lost 2 bases. In germline, CDR1 is SGDLS, CDR2 YYNGEE. The CDR3 is 15 residues long. CDR3 residues: CASSSAGQGPYEQYF. CDR3 nucleotide sequence: TGTGCCAGCAGTTCTGCCGGACAGGGCCCCTACGAGCAGTACTTC.

This clone was counted many times. The sample holds other DNA sequences that translate to the same CDR3. The chain recombines TRBV4-2 with TRBJ2-3, with 7 bases that match TRBD2. Trimming cost V 0 bases and J 6 bases; bases outside gene matches: 6. CDR1 LGHNA and CDR2 YNFKEQ come from the germline V gene. This CDR3 comprises 15 residues. CDR3 sequence (DNA): TGTGCCAGCAGCCAAGATGTTGCGGGAGCGGATACGCAGTATTTT. The encoded protein is CASSQDVAGADTQYF.

This chain links TRBV20-1 with TRBJ1-1; D remains unclear. The CDR3 length is 11 residues. Germline CDR1 reads DFQATT; CDR2 reads SNEGSKA (reference sequence). The germline V and J ends were trimmed by 4 bases and 3 bases, with 6 bases remaining between them. CDR3 residues: CSAILDTEAFF. As DNA, the CDR3 is TGCAGTGCTATACTGGACACTGAAGCTTTCTTT.

The genes are TRBV15 and TRBJ2-5; 9 bases are a match to TRBD2. Per the germline V gene, CDR1 is LNHNV and CDR2 is YYDKDF (reference sequence). Germline trimming cut 1 base from V and 1 base from J; bases unmatched to any gene: 1. The CDR3 has 15 amino acids. CDR3 coding DNA: TGTGCCACCAGCAGAGGAGCGGGAGGCCAAGAGACCCAGTACTTC. Translated, it gives CATSRGAGGQETQYF.

This clone was detected only a few times. The rearrangement links TRBV28 to TRBJ1-2; a weak D match, TRBD1 (5 bases). Trimming stripped 7 bases from V and 4 bases from J, with 19 bases between. The CDR3 runs to 15 residues. The germline V gene encodes CDR1 MDHEN and CDR2 SYDVKM. The CDR3 DNA follows: TGTGCCAGCATTCCGGGGGGTAGGGAAGGCTATGGCTACACCTTC. It specifies CASIPGGREGYGYTF.

In this sample, this clone turned up a few times. V usage is TRBV5-1 and J usage is TRBJ2-5, with D possibly being TRBD1 (7 bases). This CDR3 is 14 amino acids long. V lost 3 bases and J lost 2, with 11 bases in between. CDR1 and CDR2 from the germline V gene are SGHRS and YFSETQ. The CDR3 protein is CASSSPGGQETQYF. CDR3 in DNA: TGCGCCAGCAGCTCACCAGGGGGGCAAGAGACCCAGTACTTC.

The gene calls are TRBV14 and TRBJ2-5, with D perhaps matching TRBD1 (6 bases). V was clipped by 5 bases and J by 5 bases, with 21 bases between them. Germline CDR1 SGHDN, CDR2 FVKESK. The CDR3 is made up of 16 amino acids. CDR3 sequence (DNA): TGTGCCAGCAGCTCACGACGGGACAAAGTACGGGAGACCCAGTACTTC. It specifies CASSSRRDKVRETQYF.

As DNA, the CDR3 is TGTGCCAGCAGCCAATCCACCGGGCTAAACACAGATACGCAGTATTTT. Amino acid sequence: CASSQSTGLNTDTQYF. This chain links TRBV4-2 with TRBJ2-3; D gene ambiguous. The CDR3 contains 16 residues. Trimming removed 2 bases from V and 2 bases from J, with 14 bases in between. CDR1 and CDR2 (germline): LGHNA, YNFKEQ.

A few counts support this clone. The junction differs from germline at one of its ends, possibly a read error. The V call is TRBV14, the J call TRBJ2-7; possible D gene TRBD1, 5 bases. There are 16 residues in the CDR3. The V gene's germline CDR1 is SGHDN and CDR2 FVKESK. CDR3 in DNA: TGTGCCCGCAGCCAGTACCAGGGTGGCCGCGTTTACGAGCAGTACTTC. Its protein is CARSQYQGGRVYEQYF.

The CDR3 protein is CASSQEVGGGQGPTSYNEQFF. The CDR3 region has the DNA TGCGCCAGCAGCCAAGAAGTGGGGGGAGGTCAGGGACCTACCTCCTACAATGAGCAGTTCTTC. This chain uses TRBV4-3 with TRBJ2-1; perhaps TRBD2 as D (6 bases). Germline loops: CDR1 LGHNA, CDR2 YSLEER. The CDR3 has 21 amino acids. V was pared by 0 bases and J by 0 bases, with 24 bases between.

This chain links TRBV7-9 with TRBJ1-6; no clear D. Trimming pared 1 base from V and 10 bases from J, leaving 14 bases between. This CDR3 has 15 residues. Germline CDR1 SEHNR, CDR2 FQNEAQ (reference sequence). CDR3 amino acids: CASSLGPGGRSPLHF. In DNA form, the CDR3 reads TGTGCCAGCAGCTTAGGACCGGGAGGTCGGTCACCCCTCCACTTT.

The chain couples TRBV6-1 to TRBJ2-7; 7 nucleotides align to TRBD2. V was pared by 3 bases and J by 7 bases, with 6 bases of the junction left unmatched. CDR1 is MNHNS, CDR2 SASEGT, per germline. The CDR3 is 13 residues long. The CDR3 reads CASSDQTSREQYF. Here the CDR3 DNA reads TGTGCCAGCAGTGACCAGACTAGCCGAGAGCAGTACTTC.